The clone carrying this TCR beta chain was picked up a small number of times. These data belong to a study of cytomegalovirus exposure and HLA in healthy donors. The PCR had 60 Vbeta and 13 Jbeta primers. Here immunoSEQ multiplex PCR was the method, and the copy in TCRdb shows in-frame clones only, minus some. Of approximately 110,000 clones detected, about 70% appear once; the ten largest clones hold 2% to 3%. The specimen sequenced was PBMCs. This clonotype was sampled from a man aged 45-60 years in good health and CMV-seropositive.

CDR3 sequence reads: CASGSFLGGAGNTIYF. CDR3 bases: TGTGCTAGTGGTTCATTTTTGGGGGGGGCTGGAAACACCATATATTTT. The genes are TRBV12-5 and TRBJ1-3, with a weak D call TRBD1 (5 bases). The germline CDR1 and CDR2 sequences are LGHNT and FRNRAP. Trimming took 4 bases from V and 2 from J, leaving 15 bases between them. This CDR3 comprises 16 residues.